This is a list of T cell receptor beta chains from one sample in a study of blood T cell repertoires in COVID-19. The protocol was immunoSEQ multiplex PCR, while the TCRdb copy is restricted to in-frame clones and leaves out a portion. The sample yields 59,000 or so clones, approximately 90% seen once. The sequenced sample was peripheral blood. All receptors come from a human donor in a cohort sampled during active COVID-19. Each CDR3 is given with its conserved first and last residue. The order of the fields is D gene, clone size, V gene, J gene, CDR3 protein, CDR3 DNA. The D gene is left open where the match is weak. Size tells how often a clone was seen (once, few, many) or the class of an expanded clone, and some rows leave it out.

>.|once|TRBV11-2|TRBJ2-1
CASSLGWGQGRVF
TGTGCCAGCAGCTTAGGATGGGGCCAGGGTCGGGTCTTC
>.|.|TRBV21-1|TRBJ2-2
CASIEGVAGELFF
TGTGCCAGCATAGAGGGGGTGGCCGGGGAGCTGTTTTTT
>TRBD1|.|TRBV18|TRBJ2-7
CASLRTGSSYEQYF
TGTGCCAGCCTCAGGACAGGGTCTTCCTACGAGCAGTACTTC
>TRBD1|.|TRBV6-1|TRBJ2-5
CASSPTPGQGYF
TGTGCCAGCAGTCCAACCCCGGGACAGGGATACTTC
>TRBD2|.|TRBV5-4|TRBJ2-7
CASSTAATSGRDHEQYF
TGTGCCAGCAGCACCGCGGCGACTAGCGGGAGGGATCACGAGCAGTACTTC
>TRBD1|.|TRBV19|TRBJ2-1
CASSGTGTGIGYNEQFF
TGTGCCAGTAGTGGAACCGGGACAGGGATCGGGTACAATGAGCAGTTCTTC
>TRBD2|.|TRBV14|TRBJ2-7
CASSRLAEPYEQYF
TGTGCCAGCAGCCGCCTAGCGGAACCCTACGAGCAGTACTTC
>TRBD2|.|TRBV6-5|TRBJ2-1
CASRRTGGAYNEQFF
TGTGCCAGCCGCAGGACGGGGGGGGCCTACAATGAGCAGTTCTTC
>TRBD1|.|TRBV7-9|TRBJ2-1
CASSTRDRDYNEQFF
TGTGCCAGCAGCACTAGGGACAGGGACTACAATGAGCAGTTCTTC
>TRBD2|.|TRBV13|TRBJ2-2
CASSGGLAGTGELFF
TGTGCCAGCAGCGGGGGACTAGCGGGAACCGGGGAGCTGTTTTTT
>TRBD2|.|TRBV27|TRBJ2-5
CASRIAGGETQYF
TGTGCCAGCAGGATAGCGGGAGGGGAGACCCAGTACTTC
>.|once|TRBV6-5|TRBJ1-1
CASSRQKNTEAFF
TGTGCCAGCAGTCGACAGAAGAACACTGAAGCTTTCTTT
>TRBD2|once|TRBV4-2|TRBJ2-3
CASSHSRLAGGINADTQYF
TGTGCCAGCAGCCACAGTCGACTAGCGGGAGGTATTAACGCAGATACGCAGTATTTT
>.|.|TRBV5-8|TRBJ2-3
CASSRDGGATGDTQYF
TGTGCCAGCAGCAGGGATGGCGGGGCCACGGGAGATACGCAGTATTTT
>.|.|TRBV5-1|TRBJ2-5
CASSSPGTLYQETQYF
TGCGCCAGCAGCTCGCCCGGGACTCTGTACCAAGAGACCCAGTACTTC
>TRBD2|.|TRBV6-2/TRBV6-3|TRBJ2-7
CASSYSELAGYEQYF
TGTGCCAGCAGTTACTCGGAGCTAGCGGGATACGAGCAGTACTTC
>.|once|TRBV28|TRBJ1-4
CASSPGTTIEKLFF
TGTGCCAGCAGCCCCGGGACAACCATTGAAAAACTGTTTTTT
>.|.|TRBV19|TRBJ2-5
CASRVRGGTQYF
TGTGCCAGTAGGGTGCGTGGTGGGACCCAGTACTTC
>.|.|TRBV10-1|TRBJ2-7
CASSSGAYEQYF
TGCGCCAGCAGTTCAGGGGCCTACGAGCAGTACTTC
>.|.|TRBV27|TRBJ1-6
CASSLSRGNSPLHF
TGTGCCAGCAGTTTATCGCGAGGAAATTCACCCCTCCACTTT
>.|.|TRBV7-9|TRBJ2-7
CASSLTDRPYEQYF
TGTGCCAGCAGCTTAACCGACAGGCCCTACGAGCAGTACTTC
>TRBD2|.|TRBV4-2|TRBJ2-3
CASSQGPAGGRDTQYF
TGTGCCAGCAGCCAAGGCCCTGCGGGAGGGAGAGATACGCAGTATTTT
>TRBD1|.|TRBV7-8|TRBJ1-5
CASSSRDRRSNQPQHF
TGTGCCAGCAGCTCCCGGGACAGGAGGAGCAATCAGCCCCAGCATTTT
>TRBD2|.|TRBV6-2/TRBV6-3|TRBJ2-6
CASSYSSWEGPSGANVLTF
TGTGCCAGCAGTTATAGCTCCTGGGAGGGGCCCTCTGGGGCCAACGTCCTGACTTTC
>.|.|TRBV6-5|TRBJ2-2
CASSPWGAGELFF
TGTGCCAGCAGCCCCTGGGGGGCCGGGGAGCTGTTTTTT
>.|.|TRBV11-3|TRBJ2-7
CASSSATRGDEQYF
TGTGCCAGCAGCTCCGCAACCAGGGGGGACGAGCAGTACTTC
>.|.|TRBV9|TRBJ1-6
CASSISRRGDSPLHF
TGTGCCAGCAGCATAAGCAGGAGGGGAGATTCACCCCTCCACTTT
>TRBD1|.|TRBV4-3|TRBJ1-1
CASSQAGGHFIEGTEAFF
TGCGCCAGCAGCCAAGCAGGGGGCCACTTTATTGAGGGTACTGAAGCTTTCTTT
>TRBD1|.|TRBV27|TRBJ1-1
CASSPGTGGAEAFF
TGTGCCAGCAGTCCAGGGACAGGCGGGGCTGAAGCTTTCTTT
>.|.|TRBV15|TRBJ2-3
CATSRERGLTDTQYF
TGTGCCACCAGCAGAGAGAGGGGGTTAACAGATACGCAGTATTTT
>.|.|TRBV5-4|TRBJ2-7
CASSSRIGSYEQYF
TGTGCCAGCAGCAGTAGAATCGGTTCCTACGAGCAGTACTTC
>TRBD2|.|TRBV10-3|TRBJ2-2
CAISGSPAGAPGELFF
TGTGCCATCAGTGGGAGCCCAGCGGGAGCCCCCGGGGAGCTGTTTTTT
>.|.|TRBV5-1|TRBJ2-3
CASSWGERGSTDTQYF
TGCGCCAGCAGCTGGGGGGAGAGGGGTAGTACAGATACGCAGTATTTT
>.|.|TRBV28|TRBJ2-5
CASSLGGDRVGTQYF
TGTGCCAGCAGTCTCGGGGGGGACAGGGTCGGGACCCAGTACTTC
>TRBD1|.|TRBV5-1|TRBJ2-3
CASSSDRVTDTQYF
TGCGCCAGCAGCTCTGACAGGGTCACAGATACGCAGTATTTT
>.|.|TRBV4-3|TRBJ1-1
CASSQGPRNTEAFF
TGCGCCAGCAGCCAGGGGCCTAGGAACACTGAAGCTTTCTTT
>TRBD2|.|TRBV6-2/TRBV6-3|TRBJ2-5
CASSYSAREGWLETQYF
TGTGCCAGCAGTTACTCTGCGCGGGAGGGTTGGTTAGAGACCCAGTACTTC
>.|.|TRBV4-2|TRBJ1-1
CASSPVARGTNTEAFF
TGTGCCAGCAGCCCAGTGGCACGGGGAACGAACACTGAAGCTTTCTTT
>.|.|TRBV28|TRBJ1-2
CASSLQGFGYTF
TGTGCCAGCAGTTTACAGGGCTTTGGCTACACCTTC
>.|.|TRBV11-2|TRBJ1-2
CASSLGGENGYTF
TGTGCCAGCAGCTTAGGGGGGGAGAATGGCTACACCTTC
>.|.|TRBV3-1/TRBV3-2|TRBJ2-5
CASSPGTLSLETQYF
TGTGCCAGCAGCCCAGGGACACTCTCGTTGGAGACCCAGTACTTC
>TRBD2|.|TRBV5-4|TRBJ2-5
CASSSGTSSRRETQYF
TGTGCCAGCAGCTCCGGGACTAGCTCCCGAAGAGAGACCCAGTACTTC
>TRBD1|.|TRBV7-3|TRBJ1-2
CASSLNDREGYGYTF
TGTGCCAGCAGCTTAAACGACAGGGAAGGGTATGGCTACACCTTC
>.|.|TRBV6-5|TRBJ2-7
CASSLRVAGEQYF
TGTGCCAGCAGTTTACGAGTGGCGGGAGAGCAGTACTTC
>.|.|TRBV21-1|TRBJ2-7
CASSPGGEQYF
TGTGCCAGCAGCCCGGGAGGCGAGCAGTACTTC
>.|.|TRBV28|TRBJ2-4
CASREEGIQYF
TGTGCCAGCAGGGAAGAGGGCATTCAGTACTTC
>TRBD2|.|TRBV7-2|TRBJ2-7
CASSPQAGVSNEQYF
TGTGCCAGCAGCCCACAAGCGGGAGTCAGCAACGAGCAGTACTTC
>.|.|TRBV4-3|TRBJ2-1
CASSQDTGRYNEQFF
TGCGCCAGCAGCCAAGACACAGGGCGATACAATGAGCAGTTCTTC
>TRBD2|.|TRBV5-4|TRBJ2-2
CASSTSGSYTGELFF
TGTGCCAGCAGCACTAGCGGGAGTTACACCGGGGAGCTGTTTTTT
>TRBD2|.|TRBV6-6|TRBJ2-2
CASSYTGTIAFGELFF
TGTGCCAGCAGTTACACCGGGACTATAGCTTTTGGGGAGCTGTTTTTT
>.|.|TRBV19|TRBJ2-7
CASSIHSSGSYEQYF
TGTGCCAGTAGTATCCACTCATCGGGAAGCTACGAGCAGTACTTC
>.|few|TRBV4-3|TRBJ2-7
CASSQDRPGYGEQYF
TGCGCCAGCAGCCAAGATCGTCCAGGATACGGCGAGCAGTACTTC
>.|.|TRBV3-1/TRBV3-2|TRBJ2-6
CASSPFGANVLTF
TGTGCCAGCAGCCCATTTGGGGCCAACGTCCTGACTTTC
>TRBD1|.|TRBV6-5|TRBJ2-7
CASSRDRNYEQYF
TGTGCCAGCAGCCGGGACAGGAACTACGAGCAGTACTTC
>.|.|TRBV27|TRBJ2-1
CASSLRGFNEQFF
TGTGCCAGCAGTTTAAGGGGGTTCAATGAGCAGTTCTTC